Listed below are T cell receptor beta chains from one sample, sequenced in a study of OX40 agonist ivuxolimab in advanced cancers. Sequencing was performed with immunoSEQ multiplex PCR; in TCRdb, only in-frame clones are kept and a portion is missing. Here the sample spans approximately 69,000 clones, approximately 80% being singletons. The sequenced sample was CD4+ or CD8+ T cells sorted from blood, obtained in a trial of the OX40 agonist ivuxolimab. These receptors all stem from an adult with an advanced solid tumor such as melanoma, head and neck, liver or kidney cancer. CDR3s leave out the opening cysteine and the closing phenylalanine or tryptophan.

CDR3aa	v_gene
ASSYSGDGNYGYT	TRBV6-6
ASSGGGAGEETQY	TRBV27
ATAMTKGYGYT	TRBV7-2
ASSTGTVSPLH	TRBV5-4
ASSQNTQETQY	TRBV14
ASSQDLGDEYEQY	TRBV4-3
ASRPTGFSGYSNQPQH	TRBV19
ASSLTGGSNSPLH	TRBV7-2
ASISTSDYEQY	TRBV6-6
ASSVSSGAPGNTIY	TRBV9
ASSLKNRDPPETQY	TRBV27
AGSLGLADTQY	TRBV7-3
ASSDGGRGNQPQH	TRBV25-1
ASSLILSEAF	TRBV5-5
ASSFVERTDYT	TRBV11-2